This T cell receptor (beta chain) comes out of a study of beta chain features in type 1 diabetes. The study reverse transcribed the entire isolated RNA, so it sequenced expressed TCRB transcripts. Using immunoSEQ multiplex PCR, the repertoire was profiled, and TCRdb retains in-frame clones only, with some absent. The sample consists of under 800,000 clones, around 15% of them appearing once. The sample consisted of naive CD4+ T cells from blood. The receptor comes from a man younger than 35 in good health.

The CDR3 DNA reads TGTGCCAGCTCACCAGGGCCAGGCTGGAATCAGCCCCAGCATTTT. This translates into CASSPGPGWNQPQHF. The rearrangement links TRBV18 to TRBJ1-5; D call uncertain. Trimming shortened V by 2 bases and J by 4 bases, and 12 bases separated the two germline ends. This CDR3 has 15 residues. Germline V gene lookup returns CDR1 KGHSH and CDR2 LQKENI.